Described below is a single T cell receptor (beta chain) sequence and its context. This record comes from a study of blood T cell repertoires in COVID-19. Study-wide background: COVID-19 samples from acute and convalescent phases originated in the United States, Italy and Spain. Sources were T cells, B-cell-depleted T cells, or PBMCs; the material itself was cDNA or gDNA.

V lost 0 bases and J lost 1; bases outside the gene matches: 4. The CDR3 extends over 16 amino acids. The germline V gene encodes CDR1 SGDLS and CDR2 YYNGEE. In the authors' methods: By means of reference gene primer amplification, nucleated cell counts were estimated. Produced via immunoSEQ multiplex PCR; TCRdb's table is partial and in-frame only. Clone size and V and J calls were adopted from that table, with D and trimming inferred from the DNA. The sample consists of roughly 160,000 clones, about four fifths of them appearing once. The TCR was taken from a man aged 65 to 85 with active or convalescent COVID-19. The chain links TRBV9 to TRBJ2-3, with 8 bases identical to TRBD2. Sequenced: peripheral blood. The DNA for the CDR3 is TGTGCCAGCAGCGTAGGAGGTAGCGGGGGCACAGATACGCAGTATTTT. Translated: CASSVGGSGGTDTQYF.